The 28 T cell receptor beta chains presented below share a single source sample, sequenced in a study of control samples from healthy donors and cancer patients (dated by TCRdb to 2020 to 2021). Library preparation employed the immunoSEQ multiplex PCR assay. TCRdb holds this immuneACCESS table with in-frame rearrangements only. Some clones are missing; in checked studies, unresolved V genes explain under half, and the rest has no known cause. The table for this sample lists about 51,000 clones; 80% of them were counted only once. The ten biggest clones cover around 10% of the sample. Sequenced material: blood. The source is a man between 70 and 80 years old in good health.

This chain links TRBV9 with TRBJ2-7; 9 bases map to TRBD2. The CDR3 consists of 14 residues. The V gene end was trimmed by 3 bases and the J gene end by 2 bases; junction bases not matched to a gene: 3. Germline CDR1 SGDLS, CDR2 YYNGEE. This CDR3 is CASSGTSAAYEQYF. The CDR3 region has the DNA TGTGCCAGCAGCGGGACTAGCGCGGCCTACGAGCAGTACTTC.

J is TRBJ2-3 and V is TRBV9; possibly TRBD1 or TRBD2 for D (7 bases each). The CDR3 is made up of 16 amino acids. Deletions cut 4 bases from V and 2 bases from J, with 17 bases between. Per the germline V gene, CDR1 is SGDLS and CDR2 is YYNGEE. The chain's CDR3 is CASSPQGGRVTDTQYF. Written as DNA, the CDR3 is TGTGCCAGCAGCCCTCAGGGGGGGCGGGTCACAGATACGCAGTATTTT.

The chain links TRBV7-2 to TRBJ2-3; D uncertain. CDR1 is SGHTA and CDR2 is FQGNSA in the germline V gene. V lost 3 bases, J lost 2 bases, and 9 bases lay in between. This CDR3 has 14 residues. This CDR3 is CASSFRLTTDTQYF. CDR3 bases: TGTGCCAGCAGCTTCAGACTTACCACAGATACGCAGTATTTT.

The chain couples TRBV7-2 to TRBJ2-2; possibly TRBD1 or TRBD2 for D (5 bases each). Germline CDR1 SGHTA, CDR2 FQGNSA. V lost 5 bases and J 3 bases, leaving 10 bases between the germline ends. The CDR3 spans 14 residues. The CDR3 sequence is CASSRDRYTGELFF. Written as DNA, the CDR3 is TGTGCCAGCAGCAGGGACCGATACACCGGGGAGCTGTTTTTT.

This clone was detected once. This chain uses TRBV7-3 with TRBJ1-5, with unresolved D. Deletions cut 5 bases from V and 7 bases from J, with 21 bases between. The length of the CDR3 is 16 residues. Per the germline V gene, CDR1 is SGHTA and CDR2 is FQGTGA. The CDR3 coding sequence is TGTGCCAGCAGCGTCCCGAGGAGCGGAGGAGAACAGCCCCAGCATTTT. Translated, it gives CASSVPRSGGEQPQHF.

This chain links TRBV6-6 with TRBJ1-4; 10 nucleotides agree with TRBD1. Per the germline V gene, CDR1 is MNHNY and CDR2 is SVGAGI (reference sequence). The CDR3 consists of 15 residues. Trimming cost V 5 bases and J 7 bases; bases outside gene matches: 7. In DNA, the CDR3 is TGTGCCAGCAGTCGAGGACAGGGGGGTCCTGAAAAACTGTTTTTT. Encoded protein: CASSRGQGGPEKLFF.

The gene calls are TRBV19 and TRBJ2-3; 8 bases agree with TRBD1. Losses at the gene ends were 6 bases for V and 6 bases for J; bases not matched to a gene: 8. This CDR3 comprises 14 residues. Germline loops: CDR1 LNHDA, CDR2 SQIVND (reference sequence). The CDR3 bases are TGTGCCAGTAGCGGGACAGGATGGTTGGATACGCAGTATTTT. This encodes CASSGTGWLDTQYF.

V is TRBV6-2 or TRBV6-3 and J is TRBJ2-2; 8 nucleotides match TRBD1. The CDR3 contains 17 residues. From germline, CDR1 is MNHEY and CDR2 SVGEGT. V shed 5 bases and J 2 bases; nucleotides not matched to a gene: 10. This CDR3 is CASSPLKGQGNTGELFF. Written as DNA, the CDR3 is TGTGCCAGCAGTCCGTTGAAAGGACAGGGAAACACCGGGGAGCTGTTTTTT.

This chain links TRBV5-8 with TRBJ2-3; 11 nucleotides agree with TRBD2. Germline V gene lookup returns CDR1 SGHTS and CDR2 YDEGEE. The CDR3 spans 16 residues. J gave up 2 bases and V 2 bases, and 4 bases lay outside the gene matches. The CDR3 sequence: CASSFGTSGNTDTQYF. The CDR3 region has the DNA TGTGCCAGCAGCTTCGGGACTAGCGGAAACACAGATACGCAGTATTTT.

The chain links TRBV18 to TRBJ1-4, with D unresolved. Trimming took off 3 bases at V and 0 bases at J, with 8 bases between the two ends. Germline V gene sequence: CDR1 KGHSH, CDR2 LQKENI. The CDR3 contains 15 residues. DNA for the CDR3: TGTGCCAGCTCACCTCGGTTTGCAACTAATGAAAAACTGTTTTTT. Protein: CASSPRFATNEKLFF.

The V and J genes are TRBV5-3 and TRBJ2-4; D possibly corresponds to TRBD1 (7 bases). TRBV5-3 is annotated as an ORF whose role is uncertain. This CDR3 has 16 amino acids. V was cut by 3 bases and J by 0 bases, with 13 bases left in between. The CDR3 protein is CARSYNRGLAKNIQYF. CDR3 sequence (DNA): TGTGCCAGAAGCTATAACAGGGGACTAGCCAAAAACATTCAGTACTTC.

This chain uses TRBV29-1 with TRBJ2-3; D remains unclear. Germline-derived CDR1 and CDR2 are SQVTM and ANQGSEA. V was shortened by 3 bases and J by 0 bases, with 4 bases between the two germline ends. The CDR3 is made up of 12 amino acids. The CDR3 DNA reads TGCAGCGTTGACTCTAGCACAGATACGCAGTATTTT. It is translated as CSVDSSTDTQYF.

The chain employs TRBV11-2 and TRBJ1-1, with D possibly matching TRBD1 (5 bases). Germline values: CDR1 SGHAT, CDR2 FQNNGV. V dropped 6 bases and J dropped 4 bases, with 12 bases sitting between them. The CDR3 sequence is 13 residues long. CDR3 sequence: CASRLQGITEAFF. The CDR3 DNA sequence: TGTGCCAGCAGACTCCAGGGTATCACTGAAGCTTTCTTT.

The chain combines TRBV5-6 with TRBJ2-5; weak D call: TRBD2 (6 bases). Germline V gene data show CDR1 as SGHDT and CDR2 as YYEEEE. V was trimmed by 0 bases and J by 5 bases, leaving 8 bases between them. The CDR3 runs 13 residues. CDR3 residues: CASSLGLVETQYF. For the CDR3, the DNA is TGTGCCAGCAGCTTGGGACTAGTTGAGACCCAGTACTTC.

A single count supports this clone. The rearrangement joins TRBV7-9 to TRBJ2-5; 11 positions agree with TRBD2. V lost 5 bases and J lost 5; bases outside the gene matches: 7. Germline CDR1 and CDR2: SEHNR and FQNEAQ (reference sequence). The CDR3 is 15 residues long. CDR3 protein: CASSRIAGGRETQYF. CDR3 DNA: TGTGCCAGCAGCAGAATAGCGGGGGGGCGTGAGACCCAGTACTTC. Full variable domain (missing parts from reference TRBV7-9 and TRBJ2-5): DTGVSQNPRHKITKRGQNVTFRCDPISEHNRLYWYRQTLGQGPEFLTYFQNEAQLEKSRLLSDRFSAERPKGSFSTLEIQRTEQGDSAMYLCASSRIAGGRETQYFGPGTRLLVL.

CDR3 region: CATSDSLAGGAYEQFF. The CDR3 DNA sequence: TGTGCCACCAGTGATTCCCTAGCGGGGGGGGCATATGAGCAGTTCTTC. The V gene is TRBV24-1, the J gene TRBJ2-1, with 12 bases fitting TRBD2. With V trimmed by 2 bases and J by 8 bases, 6 bases remained unmatched. There are 16 residues in the CDR3. Germline values: CDR1 KGHDR, CDR2 SFDVKD.

The chain is built from TRBV6-6 and TRBJ1-2; perhaps TRBD1 as D (5 bases). V was trimmed by 6 bases and J by 0 bases, leaving 11 bases between them. The CDR3 contains 14 residues. From germline, CDR1 is MNHNY and CDR2 SVGAGI (reference sequence). CDR3 loop: CASSSAGANYGYTF. The CDR3 DNA reads TGTGCCAGCAGCTCTGCGGGGGCTAACTATGGCTACACCTTC.

This chain joins TRBV5-1 and TRBJ2-3; unclear D gene. Deletions cut 0 bases from V and 4 bases from J, with 3 bases between. Germline V CDR1 and CDR2: SGHRS, YFSETQ. This CDR3 comprises 12 residues. This chain's CDR3 is CASSLVPDTQYF. CDR3 nucleotides: TGCGCCAGCAGCTTGGTTCCAGATACGCAGTATTTT.

This chain joins TRBV11-3 and TRBJ1-3, with D possibly TRBD1 on 5 matching bases. CDR3 length: 13 residues. Germline CDR1 reads SGHNT; CDR2 reads YENEEA. V shed 5 bases and J shed 9 bases, with 14 bases lying between them. CDR3: CASSAGLRGTIYF. Here the CDR3 DNA reads TGTGCCAGCAGCGCGGGGTTAAGGGGCACCATATATTTT.

The V call is TRBV11-3, the J call TRBJ2-5; D perhaps matches TRBD2 (6 bases). The CDR3 covers 14 residues. The V end was cut by 6 bases, the J end by 4 bases, with 15 bases between. CDR1 is SGHNT and CDR2 is YENEEA in the germline V gene. The CDR3 nucleotides read TGTGCCAGCAGAATCAATTCCGGGAGAGAGACCCAGTACTTC. This codes for CASRINSGRETQYF.

The genes are TRBV3-1 (or the pseudogene TRBV3-2) and TRBJ1-5, with D unclear. CDR3 size: 13 residues. The germline V gene has CDR1 LGHDT and CDR2 YNNKEL (reference sequence). V was clipped by 2 bases and J by 7 bases, with 9 bases between them. Here the CDR3 DNA reads TGTGCCAGCAGCCAAATCGGAAGCCAGCCCCAGCATTTT. It translates to CASSQIGSQPQHF.

This chain uses TRBV28 with TRBJ1-5, with D hard to call. CDR3 length: 12 amino acids. Trimming shortened V by 7 bases and J by 9 bases, and 13 bases separated the two germline ends. Germline-derived CDR1 and CDR2 are MDHEN and SYDVKM. The DNA of the CDR3 is TGTGCCAGCACCGAAAATTTAGGGCCCCAGCATTTT. The encoded protein is CASTENLGPQHF. The full variable domain, completed using reference TRBV28 and TRBJ1-5, is DVKVTQSSRYLVKRTGEKVFLECVQDMDHENMFWYRQDPGLGLRLIYFSYDVKMKEKGDIPEGYSVSREKKERFSLILESASTNQTSMYLCASTENLGPQHFGDGTRLSIL.

This clone was seen more than once but under ten times. This rearrangement joins TRBV10-2 to TRBJ1-3; D is unresolved. The V gene lost 4 bases and the J gene lost 8 bases, with 18 bases spanning the gap. CDR1 is WSHSY, CDR2 SAAADI, per germline. This CDR3 is 15 amino acids long. CDR3 DNA: TGCGCCAGCAGTGGACCCAACACCGGCGTGGACACCATATATTTT. Its translation: CASSGPNTGVDTIYF.

This rearrangement joins TRBV7-2 to TRBJ1-1; 9 nucleotides agree with TRBD1. Trimming cost V 5 bases and J 3 bases; bases outside gene matches: 4. Germline CDR1 reads SGHTA; CDR2 reads FQGNSA. The CDR3 sequence is 14 residues long. CDR3 loop: CASSTRQGDTEAFF. The CDR3 bases are TGTGCCAGCAGCACCAGACAGGGGGACACTGAAGCTTTCTTT.

This clone was detected a few times. The V call is TRBV7-2, the J call TRBJ1-4, with 7 bases fitting TRBD1. This CDR3 spans 16 amino acids. The V segment lost 5 bases and the J segment 7 bases; nucleotides outside the gene matches: 13. CDR1 is SGHTA and CDR2 is FQGNSA in the germline V gene. The CDR3 loop is CASSPRQGLGGEKLFF. The CDR3 region has the DNA TGTGCCAGCAGCCCGAGACAGGGCCTTGGAGGTGAAAAACTGTTTTTT.

This clone occurred once. The V and J genes are TRBV6-5 and TRBJ1-3; 7 nucleotides align to TRBD1. Germline V gives CDR1 MNHEY, CDR2 SVGAGI. J gave up 2 bases and V 8 bases, and 9 bases lay outside the gene matches. The CDR3 spans 15 residues. The CDR3 nucleotides are TGTGCCAGCCGACAGGGTAGGATTACTGGAAACACCATATATTTT. Translating it yields CASRQGRITGNTIYF.

This rearrangement joins TRBV19 to TRBJ2-7, with D perhaps TRBD2 (6 bases). CDR1 LNHDA and CDR2 SQIVND come from the germline V gene (reference sequence). V lost 2 bases and J 7 bases, leaving 9 bases between the germline ends. The CDR3 is 12 amino acids. The CDR3 sequence: CASSIRGGEQYF. The CDR3 DNA reads TGTGCCAGTAGTATAAGAGGAGGGGAGCAGTACTTC. Supplemented by reference TRBV19 and TRBJ2-7, the full variable domain reads DGGITQSPKYLFRKEGQNVTLSCEQNLNHDAMYWYRQDPGQGLRLIYYSQIVNDFQKGDIAEGYSVSREKKESFPLTVTSAQKNPTAFYLCASSIRGGEQYFGPGTRLTVT.

The V call is TRBV4-1, the J call TRBJ2-7, with D uncertain. CDR1 and CDR2 (germline): MGHRA, YSYEKL. V gave up 1 base and J gave up 2 bases, with 9 bases separating them. This CDR3 spans 14 amino acids. The CDR3 loop reads CASSQVTWTYEQYF. CDR3 DNA: TGCGCCAGCAGCCAAGTCACTTGGACCTACGAGCAGTACTTC.